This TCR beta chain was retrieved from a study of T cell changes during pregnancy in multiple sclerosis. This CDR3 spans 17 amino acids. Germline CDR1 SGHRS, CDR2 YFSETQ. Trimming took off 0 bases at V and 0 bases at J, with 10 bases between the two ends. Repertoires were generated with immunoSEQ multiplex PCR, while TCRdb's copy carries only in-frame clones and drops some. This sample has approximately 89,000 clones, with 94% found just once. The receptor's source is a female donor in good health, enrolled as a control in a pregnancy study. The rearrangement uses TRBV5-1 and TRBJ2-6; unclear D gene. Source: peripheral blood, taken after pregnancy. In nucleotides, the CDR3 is TGCGCCAGCAGCTTGGGCACGTCTACCTCTGGGGCCAACGTCCTGACTTTC. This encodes CASSLGTSTSGANVLTF.